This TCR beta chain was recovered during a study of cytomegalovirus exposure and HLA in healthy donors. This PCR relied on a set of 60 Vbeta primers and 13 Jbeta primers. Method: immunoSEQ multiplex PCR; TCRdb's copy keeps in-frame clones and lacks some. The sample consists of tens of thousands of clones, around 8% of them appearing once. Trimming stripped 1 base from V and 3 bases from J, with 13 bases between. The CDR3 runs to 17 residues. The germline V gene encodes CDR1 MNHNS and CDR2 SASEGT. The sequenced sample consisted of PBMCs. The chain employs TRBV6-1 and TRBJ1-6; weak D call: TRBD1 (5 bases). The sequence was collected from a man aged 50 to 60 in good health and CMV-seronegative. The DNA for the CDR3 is TGTGCCAGCAGTGAAGACAGGCCTCGAAGCTATAATTCACCCCTCCACTTT. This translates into CASSEDRPRSYNSPLHF.